Listed here are 28 T cell receptor beta chains from one sample, sequenced in a study of glioma-infiltrating T cells after dendritic cell vaccination. Only in-frame clones appear in the TCRdb table, and some are missing; sequencing was by immunoSEQ multiplex PCR. The data show roughly 60,000 clones, with about 89% seen just once and more than 9% held by the top ten. Time point described: after dendritic cell vaccination, including at tumor progression/relapse. This specimen was blood, taken after dendritic cell vaccination. The receptors were sampled from a human donor with glioblastoma.

The chain uses TRBV7-2 and TRBJ2-3; 12 nucleotides match TRBD2. The CDR3 runs to 17 residues. Germline V gene data show CDR1 as SGHTA and CDR2 as FQGNSA. J lost 2 bases, V lost 3 bases, and 6 bases had no gene match. CDR3 sequence: CASSFPSGGGSTDTQYF. The CDR3 nucleotides read TGTGCCAGCAGCTTTCCTAGCGGGGGGGGATCCACAGATACGCAGTATTTT.

Written as DNA, the CDR3 is TGTGCCAGCAGCTTAGCGGGACTAGCCACCGGGGAGCTGTTTTTT. Translated: CASSLAGLATGELFF. The rearrangement joins TRBV7-9 to TRBJ2-2; 9 bases agree with TRBD2. Per the germline V gene, CDR1 is SEHNR and CDR2 is FQNEAQ (reference sequence). V was clipped by 0 bases and J by 4 bases; unmatched bases: 0. This CDR3 region has 15 residues.

A few counts support this clone. V usage is TRBV5-6 and J usage is TRBJ1-2; 7 bases fit TRBD1. Per the germline V gene, CDR1 is SGHDT and CDR2 is YYEEEE. The V gene end was trimmed by 6 bases and the J gene end by 2 bases; junction bases not matched to a gene: 4. This CDR3 is built from 13 residues. Here the CDR3 reads CASNYRGNYGYTF. As DNA, the CDR3 is TGTGCCAGCAATTACAGGGGAAACTATGGCTACACCTTC.

The chain combines TRBV19 with TRBJ1-5; 12 bases are shared with TRBD1. This CDR3 spans 17 amino acids. The J segment lost 1 base and the V segment lost 5 bases, leaving 6 bases of the junction unmatched. CDR1 and CDR2 from the germline V gene are LNHDA and SQIVND (reference sequence). For the CDR3, the DNA is TGTGCCAGTAGTGGGGGACAGGGGGCGATGAGCAATCAGCCCCAGCATTTT. As protein: CASSGGQGAMSNQPQHF.

This rearrangement joins TRBV15 to TRBJ2-1, with TRBD2 matching over 8 bases. The CDR3 loop spans 16 amino acids. The V gene's germline CDR1 is LNHNV and CDR2 YYDKDF (reference sequence). With 0 bases clipped from V and 6 bases from J, the junction kept 7 bases outside the gene matches. CDR3 coding DNA: TGTGCCACCAGCAGAGATCTGGGCGGGAGGAGCAATGAGCAGTTCTTC. Its translation: CATSRDLGGRSNEQFF.

The V and J genes are TRBV14 and TRBJ2-2; tentative D call: TRBD1 (6 bases). Germline values: CDR1 SGHDN, CDR2 FVKESK. V was trimmed by 2 bases and J by 6 bases, leaving 10 bases between them. This CDR3 comprises 14 residues. The CDR3 DNA is TGTGCCAGCAGCCAACCACAGGGTGCCGGGGAGCTGTTTTTT. Protein: CASSQPQGAGELFF.

V and J are TRBV7-2 and TRBJ1-4, with 7 bases aligning to TRBD1. The CDR3 is made up of 15 amino acids. Trimming at V came to 2 bases and at J to 8 bases, leaving 8 bases not matched to a gene. Germline V gene data show CDR1 as SGHTA and CDR2 as FQGNSA. DNA of the CDR3: TGTGCCAGCAGCTTACGGAGGGGGCTCGGGGAAAAACTGTTTTTT. It is translated as CASSLRRGLGEKLFF. The whole variable domain, remainder taken from reference TRBV7-2 and TRBJ1-4, is GAGVSQSPSNKVTEKGKDVELRCDPISGHTALYWYRQSLGQGLEFLIYFQGNSAPDKSGLPSDRFSAERTGGSVSTLTIQRTQQEDSAVYLCASSLRRGLGEKLFFGSGTQLSVL.

The chain carries TRBV19 and TRBJ2-3; D is perhaps TRBD2 (7 bases). Germline V gives CDR1 LNHDA, CDR2 SQIVND (reference sequence). The CDR3 is made up of 18 amino acids. Deletions cut 3 bases from V and 0 bases from J, with 19 bases between. The chain's CDR3 is CASSMAVTRGPSTDTQYF. In DNA form, the CDR3 reads TGTGCCAGTAGTATGGCCGTAACGCGGGGGCCAAGCACAGATACGCAGTATTTT.

This clone was counted between two and nine times. The V gene is TRBV5-4, the J gene TRBJ2-6; 7 bases are a match to TRBD1. Germline CDR1 reads SGHNT; CDR2 reads YYREEE (reference sequence). The junction had 5 bases not matched to a gene; V was cut back by 8 bases and J by 0 bases. This CDR3 is built from 15 residues. The CDR3 reads CASRDRASGANVLTF. CDR3 in DNA: TGTGCCAGTCGGGACAGAGCCTCTGGGGCCAACGTCCTGACTTTC.

The J gene is TRBJ1-3, the V gene TRBV9; no clear D. This CDR3 comprises 13 residues. Germline V CDR1 and CDR2: SGDLS, YYNGEE. Between the trimmed V and J ends, which lost 5 bases and 0 bases, there was a span of 6 bases. The CDR3 DNA follows: TGTGCCAGCAGGTCCAACTCTGGAAACACCATATATTTT. This sequence encodes CASRSNSGNTIYF.

The chain couples TRBV19 to TRBJ2-3; TRBD1 might be the D (6 bases). CDR3 size: 14 residues. Germline CDR1 LNHDA, CDR2 SQIVND (reference sequence). The V and J ends lost 5 bases and 0 bases respectively, with 9 bases between them. DNA for the CDR3: TGTGCCAGTAGTCACGACAGGAGCACAGATACGCAGTATTTT. Residues: CASSHDRSTDTQYF.

CDR3 protein: CASSLGTPSGLSNEQFF. DNA for the CDR3: TGTGCCAGCAGCTTAGGGACCCCCTCGGGACTCAGCAATGAGCAGTTCTTC. The rearrangement uses TRBV11-3 and TRBJ2-1, with D perhaps matching TRBD2 (6 bases). V was trimmed by 1 base and J by 6 bases, leaving 19 bases between them. The CDR3 runs to 17 residues. In germline, CDR1 is SGHNT, CDR2 YENEEA.

Here the CDR3 reads CASSQDQLSPNEKLFF. The CDR3 coding sequence is TGCGCCAGCAGCCAAGATCAATTGAGCCCGAATGAAAAACTGTTTTTT. The V call is TRBV4-3, the J call TRBJ1-4; D remains unclear. This CDR3 is 16 amino acids long. Trimming removed 0 bases at V and 5 bases at J, with 13 bases between. The germline V gene encodes CDR1 LGHNA and CDR2 YSLEER.

The J gene is TRBJ1-5, the V gene TRBV19; TRBD1 agrees at 10 bases. Germline V gene lookup returns CDR1 LNHDA and CDR2 SQIVND (reference sequence). There are 16 residues in the CDR3. Trimming took 5 bases from V and 7 from J; bases not matched to a gene: 11. CDR3 region: CASSRTGGGDGQPQHF. CDR3 nucleotides: TGTGCCAGTAGTCGGACAGGGGGAGGCGATGGCCAGCCCCAGCATTTT.

V is TRBV5-4 and J is TRBJ2-6, with D possibly TRBD1 on 5 matching bases. The CDR3 runs 17 residues. Trimming stripped 3 bases from V and 4 bases from J, with 17 bases between. The V gene's germline CDR1 is SGHNT and CDR2 YYREEE (reference sequence). The CDR3 nucleotides are TGTGCCAGCAGCTCCGGGCGGATGGGGCCCGGGGCCAACGTCCTGACTTTC. Translation: CASSSGRMGPGANVLTF.

The V call is TRBV19, the J call TRBJ2-2; D possibly corresponds to TRBD2 (5 bases). The germline V and J ends were trimmed by 1 base and 1 base, with 10 bases remaining between them. This CDR3 is 16 amino acids long. In germline, CDR1 is LNHDA, CDR2 SQIVND (reference sequence). CDR3 in DNA: TGTGCCAGTAGTATAGGTCCTAGCCTGAACACCGGGGAGCTGTTTTTT. The encoded protein is CASSIGPSLNTGELFF.

The V gene is TRBV19, the J gene TRBJ2-3; D perhaps matches TRBD2 (7 bases). This CDR3 is built from 15 residues. CDR1 and CDR2 (germline): LNHDA, SQIVND (reference sequence). Trimming removed 4 bases from V and 3 bases from J, with 14 bases in between. The CDR3: CASSKGGPRTDTQYF. CDR3 DNA sequence: TGTGCCAGTAGTAAGGGGGGGCCGAGGACAGATACGCAGTATTTT.

The sample holds a few counts of this clone. This chain links TRBV18 with TRBJ2-5; 10 bases are shared with TRBD1. Gene TRBJ2-7 matches the end of the DNA better, so the J call may be wrong. The germline CDR1 and CDR2 sequences are KGHSH and LQKENI. CDR3 size: 16 residues. CDR3 in amino acids: CASSTTGQGSPYEQYF. DNA of the CDR3: TGTGCCAGCTCAACTACGGGACAGGGGTCGCCCTACGAGCAGTACTTC.

In the case of this clone: Other DNA sequences from this sample encode an identical CDR3 as well. This chain links TRBV5-1 with TRBJ2-1, with D possibly being TRBD2 (6 bases). The CDR3 runs to 15 residues. Trimming shortened V by 2 bases and J by 0 bases, and 9 bases separated the two germline ends. Looked up from germline, CDR1 is SGHRS and CDR2 is YFSETQ. CDR3 protein: CASSLGLSSYNEQFF. DNA for the CDR3: TGCGCCAGCAGCTTAGGACTATCCTCCTACAATGAGCAGTTCTTC. The full variable domain, completed using reference TRBV5-1 and TRBJ2-1, is KAGVTQTPRYLIKTRGQQVTLSCSPISGHRSVSWYQQTPGQGLQFLFEYFSETQRNKGNFPGRFSGRQFSNSRSEMNVSTLELGDSALYLCASSLGLSSYNEQFFGPGTRLTVL.

The chain employs TRBV7-8 and TRBJ2-7; the match to TRBD2 covers 7 bases. This CDR3 has 14 amino acids. CDR1 SGHVS and CDR2 FQNEAQ come from the germline V gene. J gave up 4 bases and V 1 base, and 4 bases lay outside the gene matches. In nucleotides, the CDR3 is TGTGCCAGCAGCTTAGGAGGACTAGTGTACGAGCAGTACTTC. It yields the protein CASSLGGLVYEQYF. Complete variable domain (other parts from reference TRBV7-8 and TRBJ2-7): GAGVSQSPRYKVAKRGQDVALRCDPISGHVSLFWYQQALGQGPEFLTYFQNEAQLDKSGLPSDRFFAERPEGSVSTLKIQRTQQEDSAVYLCASSLGGLVYEQYFGPGTRLTVT.

This rearrangement joins TRBV29-1 to TRBJ2-3; 9 positions agree with TRBD1. CDR1 and CDR2 from the germline V gene are SQVTM and ANQGSEA. V dropped 8 bases and J dropped 0; count of bases not matched to a gene: 6. The CDR3 is made up of 14 amino acids. CDR3 in DNA: TGCAGCACAGGGACAGGGATTAGCACAGATACGCAGTATTTT. Protein product: CSTGTGISTDTQYF.

This rearrangement joins TRBV18 to TRBJ2-1; 12 positions agree with TRBD2. The CDR3 has 16 amino acids. The junction had 5 bases not matched to a gene; V was cut back by 4 bases and J by 4 bases. The V gene's germline CDR1 is KGHSH and CDR2 LQKENI. The CDR3 spells CASSHLAGGMYNEQFF. DNA of the CDR3: TGTGCCAGCTCACACCTAGCGGGGGGGATGTACAATGAGCAGTTCTTC.

The chain combines TRBV11-3 with TRBJ2-4, with 9 bases lining up with TRBD1. CDR3 length: 15 amino acids. Germline V gene sequence: CDR1 SGHNT, CDR2 YENEEA. V was pared by 1 base and J by 8 bases, with 6 bases of the junction left unmatched. CDR3 sequence reads: CASSLGGTGRDIQYF. CDR3 nucleotide sequence: TGTGCCAGCAGCTTAGGGGGGACAGGGAGGGACATTCAGTACTTC.

The V gene is TRBV9, the J gene TRBJ1-6; D unclear. CDR1 is SGDLS, CDR2 YYNGEE, per germline. The CDR3 runs 12 residues. V was shortened by 0 bases and J by 13 bases, with 8 bases between the two germline ends. Here the CDR3 reads CASSVATGPLHF. Written as DNA, the CDR3 is TGTGCCAGCAGCGTAGCTACGGGGCCCCTCCACTTT.

The CDR3 nucleotides are TGTGCCAGCAGCGTTGAACTACCTGGGAACATTCAGTACTTC. This codes for CASSVELPGNIQYF. V and J are TRBV9 and TRBJ2-4; D gene uncertain. V dropped 2 bases and J dropped 7 bases, with 13 bases sitting between them. The length of the CDR3 is 14 residues. CDR1 and CDR2 (germline): SGDLS, YYNGEE.

The chain has TRBV7-8 and TRBJ2-7; 11 bases align to TRBD2. CDR1 and CDR2 (germline): SGHVS, FQNEAQ. The trim removed 5 bases at V and 2 bases at J, leaving 8 bases unmatched. This CDR3 is 16 amino acids long. Written as DNA, the CDR3 is TGTGCCAGCAGCCAATCTAATAGCGGGAGGGCCTACGAGCAGTACTTC. Amino acid sequence: CASSQSNSGRAYEQYF.

The CDR3 region has the DNA TGTGCCAGCAGCCAAGTGGCTAGCGGGGGTTCTCTGGAGCAGTACTTC. This codes for CASSQVASGGSLEQYF. The gene calls are TRBV4-2 and TRBJ2-7; 10 bases fit TRBD2. Germline trimming cut 1 base from V and 7 bases from J; bases unmatched to any gene: 10. CDR1 and CDR2 from the germline V gene are LGHNA and YNFKEQ. The CDR3 spans 16 residues.

This clone has a single count. The gene calls are TRBV5-1 and TRBJ2-1, with 12 bases aligning to TRBD2. CDR1 SGHRS and CDR2 YFSETQ come from the germline V gene. With 3 bases clipped from V and 6 bases from J, the junction kept 4 bases outside the gene matches. The CDR3 extends over 15 amino acids. For the CDR3, the DNA is TGCGCCAGCAGCTCTACTAGCGGGGGGCTCAATGAGCAGTTCTTC. Its translation: CASSSTSGGLNEQFF.